This T cell receptor beta chain was obtained from a study of blood T cells in healthy people across ages. The table lists this clonotype with a few counts. The authors ran a second PCR of roughly 7 to 11 cycles using a sample-barcoded 5' primer and a J-beta primer mix. TCRdb redid the calling of the 5' RACE reads with MiXCR, one entry per CDR3 protein. The profile shows about 1.7 million distinct CDR3 sequences, 28% of them singletons. V was trimmed by 6 bases and J by 5 bases, leaving 22 bases between them. The CDR3 spans 16 residues. CDR1 MNHEY and CDR2 SMNVEV come from the germline V gene (reference sequence).

The chain combines TRBV27 with TRBJ1-2, with D unresolved. The sample comprised blood. This sequence originates from a woman aged 25 to 39 in good health. DNA for the CDR3: TGTGCCAGCAGCCCCCTCCCGTTGAGTGGTGGGTATGGCTACACCTTC. The encoded protein is CASSPLPLSGGYGYTF.